Listed below are T cell receptor beta chains from one sample, sequenced in a study of blood T cell repertoires in COVID-19. Profiled with immunoSEQ multiplex PCR; TCRdb holds only in-frame clones, not every one. The sample has over 100,000 clones, around four fifths seen once. The sequenced material came from peripheral blood. Receptors were obtained from a man aged 60 to 69 with active or convalescent COVID-19. The conserved cysteine and the conserved F or W are not part of the CDR3 here.

v_call: TRBV10-2
j_call: TRBJ2-1
cdr3_aa: ASSGGLAGALGGV

v_call: TRBV7-8
j_call: TRBJ2-7
cdr3_aa: ASSLGDSGYEQY

v_call: TRBV18
j_call: TRBJ2-5
cdr3_aa: ASSPYRDRQETQY

v_call: TRBV7-2
j_call: TRBJ2-4
cdr3_aa: ASSPQGPGDIQY

v_call: TRBV27
j_call: TRBJ2-1
cdr3_aa: ASSHRLAGGVYNEQF

v_call: TRBV20-1
j_call: TRBJ2-5
cdr3_aa: SVGQKETQY

v_call: TRBV4-1
j_call: TRBJ2-5
cdr3_aa: ASSQLPGQKQETQY

v_call: TRBV20-1
j_call: TRBJ2-1
cdr3_aa: SAHTGSEQF

v_call: TRBV6-5
j_call: TRBJ1-2
cdr3_aa: ASSYSRAPWGYT

v_call: TRBV4-2
j_call: TRBJ2-7
cdr3_aa: ASSQVMGQGNEQY

v_call: TRBV10-3
j_call: TRBJ1-1
cdr3_aa: AISDRKRGAF

v_call: TRBV5-6
j_call: TRBJ2-2
cdr3_aa: ASIGTGKGELF

v_call: TRBV3-1/TRBV3-2
j_call: TRBJ1-2
cdr3_aa: ASSQQDIWTDFLGYT

v_call: TRBV7-2
j_call: TRBJ1-1
cdr3_aa: ASSLAGGRSTEAF

v_call: TRBV18
j_call: TRBJ2-7
cdr3_aa: ASSPRPPSGRTSREQY

v_call: TRBV14
j_call: TRBJ2-3
cdr3_aa: ASSQGLAIADTQY